This T cell receptor beta chain was sequenced for a study of Graves' ophthalmopathy and Graves' hyperthyroidism. Study-wide results and caveats: Sensitivity of 65% to 71% and specificity of 72% to 85% were achieved by the model that predicted ophthalmopathy progression. The authors also found most expanded thyroid clonotypes above 0.001 frequency in blood.

Ophthalmopathy donors were characterized by moderate-to-severe activity, CAS of at least 3, NOSPECS of at least 4, and duration under 3 months. Fresh peripheral blood (10 ml) yielded the PBMCs. As the template, RNA transcripts were used to amplify TCR beta CDR3 regions. The first-round RT-PCR employed HTBI primers together with the Qiagen OneStep RT-PCR kit. A multiplex PCR was then performed as the second round. One entry per CDR3 protein, called by TCRdb with MiXCR from the multiplex PCR reads. This sample has approximately 500,000 distinct CDR3 sequences, with approximately 15% found just once. This clonotype was picked up many times. The antigen is not known. V lost 3 bases to trimming and J lost 7 bases, with 27 bases between them. The CDR3 loop spans 18 amino acids. The V gene's germline CDR1 is MGHRA and CDR2 YSYEKL.

The source material was blood. The gene calls are TRBV4-1 and TRBJ2-5; D is undetermined. The TCR comes from a woman in her twenties or thirties with Graves' ophthalmopathy. This CDR3 is CASSHAPLAIGPVGTQYF. The CDR3 nucleotides read TGCGCCAGCAGCCATGCCCCTTTAGCCATCGGGCCGGTCGGGACCCAGTACTTC.